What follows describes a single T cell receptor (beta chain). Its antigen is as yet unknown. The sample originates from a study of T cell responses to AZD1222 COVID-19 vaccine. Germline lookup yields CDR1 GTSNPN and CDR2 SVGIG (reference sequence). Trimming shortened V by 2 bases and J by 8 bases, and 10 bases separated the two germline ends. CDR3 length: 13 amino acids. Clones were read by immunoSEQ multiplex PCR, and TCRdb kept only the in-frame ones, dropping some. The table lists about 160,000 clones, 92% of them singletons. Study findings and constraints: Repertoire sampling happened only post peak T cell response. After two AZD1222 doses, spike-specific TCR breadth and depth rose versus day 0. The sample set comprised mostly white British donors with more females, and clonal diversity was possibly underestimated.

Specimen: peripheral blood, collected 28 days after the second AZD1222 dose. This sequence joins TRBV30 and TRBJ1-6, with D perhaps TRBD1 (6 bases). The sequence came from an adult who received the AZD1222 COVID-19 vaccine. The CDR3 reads CAWSNNRDSPLHF. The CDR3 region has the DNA TGTGCCTGGAGTAACAACAGGGATTCACCCCTCCACTTT.